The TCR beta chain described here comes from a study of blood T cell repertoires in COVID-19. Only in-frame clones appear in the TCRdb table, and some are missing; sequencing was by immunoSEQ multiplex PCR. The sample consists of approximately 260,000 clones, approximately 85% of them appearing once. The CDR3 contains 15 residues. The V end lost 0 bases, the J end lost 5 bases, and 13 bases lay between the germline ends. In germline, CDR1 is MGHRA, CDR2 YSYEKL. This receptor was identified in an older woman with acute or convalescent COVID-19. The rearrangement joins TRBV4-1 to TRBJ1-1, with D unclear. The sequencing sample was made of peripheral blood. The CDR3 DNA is TGCGCCAGCAGCCAAGATCGCAGAGGTATGACTGAAGCTTTCTTT. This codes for CASSQDRRGMTEAFF.